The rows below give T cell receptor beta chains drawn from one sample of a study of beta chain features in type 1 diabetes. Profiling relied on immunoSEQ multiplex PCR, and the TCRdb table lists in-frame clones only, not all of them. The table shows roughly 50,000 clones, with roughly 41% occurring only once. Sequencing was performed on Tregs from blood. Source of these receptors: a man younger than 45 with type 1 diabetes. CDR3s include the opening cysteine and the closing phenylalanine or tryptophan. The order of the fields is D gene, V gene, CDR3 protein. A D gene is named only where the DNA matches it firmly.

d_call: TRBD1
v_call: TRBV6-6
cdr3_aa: CAGSIGGMRTEAFF

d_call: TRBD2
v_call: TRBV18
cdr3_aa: CASSPTSGSDDTQYF

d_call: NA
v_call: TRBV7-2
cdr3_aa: CASSSTTEPSTAYTF

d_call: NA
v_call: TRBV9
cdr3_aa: CASSVDGEPSYGYTF

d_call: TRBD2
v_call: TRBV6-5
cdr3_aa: CASSWTSGNTGELFF

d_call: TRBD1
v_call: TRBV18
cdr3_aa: CASSQDRGGETQYF

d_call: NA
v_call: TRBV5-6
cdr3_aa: CASSLSQSSSYNEQFF

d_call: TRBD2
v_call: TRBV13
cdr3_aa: CASSLGPASGRSYEQYF

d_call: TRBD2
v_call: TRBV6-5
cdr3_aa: CASSYKASGIGQFF

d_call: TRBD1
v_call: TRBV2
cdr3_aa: CAITGDRTYEQYF

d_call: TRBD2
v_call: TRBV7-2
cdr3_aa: CASSAGLANHVYEQYF

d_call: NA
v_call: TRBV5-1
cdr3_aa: CASSTVQGQEGEQYF

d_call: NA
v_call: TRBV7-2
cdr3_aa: CASSLNRGVPEQFF

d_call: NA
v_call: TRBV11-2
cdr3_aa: CASSLEGGTEFF

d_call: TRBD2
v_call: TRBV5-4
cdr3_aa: CASSLTSGSSYEQYF

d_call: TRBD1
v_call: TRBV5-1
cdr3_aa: CASSPWTGATGTQYF

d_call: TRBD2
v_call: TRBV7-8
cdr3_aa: CASSSAGPSGSGDTQYF

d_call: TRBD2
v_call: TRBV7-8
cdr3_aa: CASSSTSFDEQYF

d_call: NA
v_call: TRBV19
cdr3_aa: CASSIDLSNDNQPQHF

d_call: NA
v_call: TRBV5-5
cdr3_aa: CASSLIPGETDTQYF

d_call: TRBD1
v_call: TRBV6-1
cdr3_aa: CASSPQGIGNQPQHF

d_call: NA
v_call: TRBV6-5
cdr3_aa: CASSYQMNQPQHF

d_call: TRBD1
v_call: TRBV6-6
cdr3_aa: CASRRGGQTYEQYF

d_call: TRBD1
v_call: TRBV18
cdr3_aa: CASSPRTGDNTDTQYF

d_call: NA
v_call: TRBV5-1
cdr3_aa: CASSLVRGGNTEAFF

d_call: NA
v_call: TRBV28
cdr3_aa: CASSLLEQVSNQPQHF

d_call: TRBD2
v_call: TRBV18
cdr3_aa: CASSPRGAREAGELFF

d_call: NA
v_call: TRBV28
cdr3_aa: CASSPPGGQYEQYF

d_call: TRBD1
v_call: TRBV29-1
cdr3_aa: CSVGQGANYGYTF